Below are 19 T cell receptor beta chains sequenced from a single sample in a study of cytomegalovirus exposure and HLA in healthy donors. 60 Vbeta and 13 Jbeta primers were used in PCR. Produced via immunoSEQ multiplex PCR; TCRdb's table is partial and in-frame only. The repertoire table contains 140,000 to 150,000 clones. Sequencing was performed on PBMCs. These receptor sequences come from a woman between 50 and 59 years old in good health and CMV-seronegative.

The V gene is TRBV5-1, the J gene TRBJ2-7; 11 positions match TRBD2. Trimming took 1 base from V and 5 from J; bases not matched to a gene: 2. This CDR3 comprises 14 residues. The germline CDR1 and CDR2 sequences are SGHRS and YFSETQ. The CDR3 DNA is TGCGCCAGCAGCTTGACTAGCGGGAGCGACGAGCAGTACTTC. Translated, it gives CASSLTSGSDEQYF.

J is TRBJ1-1 and V is TRBV5-6, with D tentatively TRBD1 (5 bases). This CDR3 contains 13 residues. The germline V gene has CDR1 SGHDT and CDR2 YYEEEE. Trimming took off 2 bases at V and 1 base at J, with 6 bases between the two ends. The CDR3: CASSFTGNTEAFF. CDR3 bases: TGTGCCAGCAGCTTTACAGGGAACACTGAAGCTTTCTTT.

The CDR3, as DNA: TGCGCCAGCAGCCAAGAAGACTCTGGAGAGGCCGACAATGAGCAGTTCTTC. Protein: CASSQEDSGEADNEQFF. The V gene is TRBV4-3, the J gene TRBJ2-1; D unresolved. The CDR3 loop spans 17 amino acids. The V gene lost 0 bases and the J gene lost 5 bases, with 17 bases spanning the gap. The V gene's germline CDR1 is LGHNA and CDR2 YSLEER.

The chain is built from TRBV29-1 and TRBJ2-5; the match to TRBD1 covers 8 bases. The germline V gene has CDR1 SQVTM and CDR2 ANQGSEA. This CDR3 has 12 amino acids. The trim removed 4 bases at V and 5 bases at J, leaving 3 bases unmatched. The CDR3 nucleotides are TGCAGCGTTGGGACAGGGAAGGAGACCCAGTACTTC. Translation: CSVGTGKETQYF.

The chain links TRBV9 to TRBJ2-5; 10 positions agree with TRBD1. V dropped 2 bases and J dropped 10; count of bases not matched to a gene: 8. The germline V gene encodes CDR1 SGDLS and CDR2 YYNGEE. This CDR3 comprises 14 residues. The CDR3 spells CASSVTGGAGIQYF. The CDR3 DNA sequence: TGTGCCAGCAGCGTGACAGGGGGCGCGGGGATCCAGTACTTC.

The chain is built from TRBV7-2 and TRBJ1-2; D gene ambiguous. With 7 bases removed from V and 7 bases from J, the gap between germline ends came to 22 bases. CDR3 length equals 15 residues. CDR1 and CDR2 (germline): SGHTA, FQGNSA. CDR3 DNA: TGTGCCAGCACCGATAGCAGGTCTAGCTATGGTGGCTACACCTTC. Amino acids: CASTDSRSSYGGYTF.

V usage is TRBV7-2 and J usage is TRBJ1-1; D is unresolved. CDR3 length equals 13 residues. V was shortened by 5 bases and J by 5 bases, with 12 bases between the two germline ends. In germline, CDR1 is SGHTA, CDR2 FQGNSA. The CDR3 region has the DNA TGTGCCAGCAGCCAATACATCAGGACTGAAGCTTTCTTT. Translated, it gives CASSQYIRTEAFF. Together with reference TRBV7-2 and TRBJ1-1, the CDR3 gives the full variable domain: GAGVSQSPSNKVTEKGKDVELRCDPISGHTALYWYRQSLGQGLEFLIYFQGNSAPDKSGLPSDRFSAERTGGSVSTLTIQRTQQEDSAVYLCASSQYIRTEAFFGQGTRLTVV.

This chain joins TRBV5-4 and TRBJ1-3; D uncertain. V gave up 0 bases and J gave up 0 bases, with 7 bases separating them. The CDR3 runs to 15 residues. CDR1 is SGHNT and CDR2 is YYREEE in the germline V gene (reference sequence). In nucleotides, the CDR3 is TGTGCCAGCAGCTTGGAACACAGCTCTGGAAACACCATATATTTT. Its translation: CASSLEHSSGNTIYF.

The J gene is TRBJ1-2, the V gene TRBV6-5, with TRBD1 as a possible D gene (5 bases). The ends were cut back, 6 bases at V and 7 bases at J, with 21 bases in the middle. The germline V gene encodes CDR1 MNHEY and CDR2 SVGAGI. The CDR3 runs to 15 residues. The CDR3 spells CASSTDGGIPSGYTF. DNA of the CDR3: TGTGCCAGCAGCACTGACGGGGGTATTCCTTCTGGCTACACCTTC.

The chain employs TRBV6-4 and TRBJ1-1, with D unresolved. Trimming removed 5 bases from V and 4 bases from J, with 14 bases in between. Germline V gives CDR1 MRHNA, CDR2 SNTAGT. The CDR3 is made up of 14 amino acids. In DNA form, the CDR3 reads TGTGCCAGCAGTCTCACACCCGCGGGCACTGAAGCTTTCTTT. It translates to CASSLTPAGTEAFF.

The gene calls are TRBV7-2 and TRBJ2-7; 8 bases are shared with TRBD2. This CDR3 is 15 amino acids long. Per germline, CDR1 SGHTA and CDR2 FQGNSA. Trimming cost V 3 bases and J 1 base; bases outside gene matches: 5. CDR3 sequence reads: CASSLTGTRSYEQYF. Here the CDR3 DNA reads TGTGCCAGCAGCTTGACCGGGACTAGGTCCTACGAGCAGTACTTC.

V gene TRBV6-6 combines with J gene TRBJ1-5; the match to TRBD1 covers 9 bases. Germline V lookup: CDR1 MNHNY, CDR2 SVGAGI (reference sequence). The CDR3 sequence is 14 residues long. V lost 6 bases, J lost 4 bases, and 4 bases stayed unmatched. The CDR3 loop reads CASSTGTGNQPQHF. DNA for the CDR3: TGTGCCAGCAGCACCGGGACAGGGAATCAGCCCCAGCATTTT.

The chain's CDR3 is CASSLDPFYEQYF. The CDR3 region has the DNA TGTGCCAGCAGCTTAGACCCCTTTTACGAGCAGTACTTC. J is TRBJ2-7 and V is TRBV11-2, with D uncertain. In germline, CDR1 is SGHAT, CDR2 FQNNGV. V gave up 0 bases and J gave up 4 bases, with 7 bases separating them. The CDR3 runs 13 residues.

The chain joins TRBV5-5 to TRBJ1-2; 10 bases are shared with TRBD1. V gave up 4 bases and J gave up 8 bases; unmatched junction bases: 8. There are 14 residues in the CDR3. In germline, CDR1 is SGHKS, CDR2 YYEKEE (reference sequence). DNA for the CDR3: TGTGCCAGCAGCCGGACAGGGGGATTGGGAGGCTACACCTTC. Protein: CASSRTGGLGGYTF.

The chain employs TRBV6-5 and TRBJ2-7; the match to TRBD1 covers 7 bases. Trimming cost V 2 bases and J 6 bases; bases outside gene matches: 4. Per germline, CDR1 MNHEY and CDR2 SVGAGI. The CDR3 spans 13 residues. CDR3 DNA sequence: TGTGCCAGCAGTTACAGGGGGCCCTCCGAGCAGTACTTC. The encoded protein is CASSYRGPSEQYF.

This rearrangement joins TRBV6-5 to TRBJ2-2; D not resolved. The CDR3 covers 13 residues. V was cut by 7 bases and J by 4 bases, with 10 bases left in between. Germline V CDR1 and CDR2: MNHEY, SVGAGI. CDR3 residues: CASIYVATGELFF. DNA for the CDR3: TGTGCCAGCATTTATGTGGCCACCGGGGAGCTGTTTTTT.

This chain connects TRBV7-6 to TRBJ1-5; D is possibly TRBD1 (5 bases). The CDR3 consists of 16 residues. Trimming shortened V by 5 bases and J by 4 bases, and 18 bases separated the two germline ends. The germline gives CDR1 SGHVS, CDR2 FNYEAQ. CDR3 sequence reads: CASSPLRGVRNQPQHF. For the CDR3, the DNA is TGTGCCAGCAGCCCCCTACGGGGGGTTCGGAATCAGCCCCAGCATTTT.

V and J are TRBV19 and TRBJ1-6; D gene uncertain. Trimming removed 0 bases from V and 5 bases from J, with 14 bases in between. Germline V gives CDR1 LNHDA, CDR2 SQIVND (reference sequence). The CDR3 sequence is 17 residues long. CDR3 region: CASSIDEFGRDNSPLHF. As DNA, the CDR3 is TGTGCCAGTAGTATAGATGAGTTCGGGCGGGATAATTCACCCCTCCACTTT.

In the case of this clone: One junction end disagrees with the germline gene, perhaps due to a read error. The CDR3 region has the DNA TGTGCTAGTGTCCGGACAGGGGTCTCCAACGAGCAGTACTTC. Translation: CASVRTGVSNEQYF. This chain uses TRBV12-5 with TRBJ2-7; the match to TRBD1 covers 9 bases. The V gene's germline CDR1 is LGHNT and CDR2 FRNRAP. The CDR3 has 14 amino acids. Variable domain in full (rest from reference TRBV12-5 and TRBJ2-7): DARVTQTPRHKVTEMGQEVTMRCQPILGHNTVFWYRQTMMQGLELLAYFRNRAPLDDSGMPKDRFSAEMPDATLATLKIQPSEPRDSAVYFCASVRTGVSNEQYFGPGTRLTVT.